The present entry profiles one T cell receptor (beta chain) with its context. Its specificity is not known. Culture lasted 10 days before CD4+ T cell isolation. Participants were vaccinated with two doses of either the BNT162b2 or mRNA-1273 vaccine. Using immunoSEQ multiplex PCR, the repertoire was profiled, and TCRdb retains in-frame clones only, with some absent. The repertoire includes 65,000 to 90,000 clones, roughly 75% of them detected once, and roughly 2.3% sits in the top ten. The entry originates in a study of vaccination effects on CD4 cells after COVID-19. Notes on the study in general: Clones arising from infection and from vaccination showed marked clonal contraction late after vaccination. Researchers reported few convalescent patients and no early post-infection timepoints in the study.

This clonotype was sampled from a human donor who received a COVID-19 vaccine. Here the sequenced sample was CD4+ T cells from PBMCs cultured without peptide, taken after COVID-19 vaccination.

DNA of the CDR3: TGCGCCAGCAGCCGGGGGGTTATCACAGATACGCAGTATTTT. Its translation: CASSRGVITDTQYF. This rearrangement joins TRBV5-1 to TRBJ2-3, with 7 bases fitting TRBD2. Per the germline V gene, CDR1 is SGHRS and CDR2 is YFSETQ. CDR3 length: 14 residues. J gave up 2 bases and V 4 bases, and 4 bases lay outside the gene matches. The complete variable domain, with remaining parts taken from reference TRBV5-1 and TRBJ2-3, reads KAGVTQTPRYLIKTRGQQVTLSCSPISGHRSVSWYQQTPGQGLQFLFEYFSETQRNKGNFPGRFSGRQFSNSRSEMNVSTLELGDSALYLCASSRGVITDTQYFGPGTRLTVL.